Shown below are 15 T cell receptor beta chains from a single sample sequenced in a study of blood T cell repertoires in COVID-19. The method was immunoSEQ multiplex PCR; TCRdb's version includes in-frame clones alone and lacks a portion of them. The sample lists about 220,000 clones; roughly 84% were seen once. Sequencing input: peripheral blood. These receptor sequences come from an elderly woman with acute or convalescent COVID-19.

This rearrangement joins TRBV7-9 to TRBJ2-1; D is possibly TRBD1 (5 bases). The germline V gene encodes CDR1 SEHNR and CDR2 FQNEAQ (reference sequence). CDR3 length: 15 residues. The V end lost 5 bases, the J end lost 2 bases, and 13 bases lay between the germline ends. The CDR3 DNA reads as TGTGCCAGCAGCGCCAAGGGGAACGCCTACAATGAGCAGTTCTTC. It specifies CASSAKGNAYNEQFF.

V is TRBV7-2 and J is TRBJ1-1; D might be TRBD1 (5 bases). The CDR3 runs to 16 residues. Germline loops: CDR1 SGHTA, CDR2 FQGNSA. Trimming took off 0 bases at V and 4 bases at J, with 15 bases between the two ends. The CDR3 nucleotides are TGTGCCAGCAGCTTAGCCGCAGGGCGGATTGGCACTGAAGCTTTCTTT. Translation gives CASSLAAGRIGTEAFF.

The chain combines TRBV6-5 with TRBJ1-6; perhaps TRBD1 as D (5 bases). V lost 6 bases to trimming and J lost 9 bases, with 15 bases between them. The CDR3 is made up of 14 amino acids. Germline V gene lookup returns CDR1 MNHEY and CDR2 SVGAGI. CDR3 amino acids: CASSLVSQGSPLHF. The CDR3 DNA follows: TGTGCCAGCAGCCTTGTTAGTCAGGGTTCACCCCTCCACTTT.

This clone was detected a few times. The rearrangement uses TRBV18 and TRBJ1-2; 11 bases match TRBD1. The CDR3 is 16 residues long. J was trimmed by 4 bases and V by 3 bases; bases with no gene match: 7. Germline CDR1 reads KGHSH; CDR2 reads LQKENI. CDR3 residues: CASSPWDRGYGYGYTF. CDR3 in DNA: TGTGCCAGCTCACCTTGGGACAGGGGGTATGGCTATGGCTACACCTTC.

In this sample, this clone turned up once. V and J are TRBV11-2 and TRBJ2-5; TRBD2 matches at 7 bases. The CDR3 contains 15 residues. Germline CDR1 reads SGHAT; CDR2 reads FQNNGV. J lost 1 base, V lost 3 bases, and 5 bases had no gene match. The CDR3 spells CASSFGGMPQETQYF. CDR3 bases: TGTGCCAGCAGCTTCGGGGGGATGCCCCAAGAGACCCAGTACTTC.

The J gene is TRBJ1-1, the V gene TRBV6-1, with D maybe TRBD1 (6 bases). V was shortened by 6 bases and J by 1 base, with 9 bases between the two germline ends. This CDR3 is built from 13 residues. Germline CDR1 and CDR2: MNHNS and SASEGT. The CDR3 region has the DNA TGTGCCAGCAGACTGGACAGGAACACTGAAGCTTTCTTT. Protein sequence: CASRLDRNTEAFF.

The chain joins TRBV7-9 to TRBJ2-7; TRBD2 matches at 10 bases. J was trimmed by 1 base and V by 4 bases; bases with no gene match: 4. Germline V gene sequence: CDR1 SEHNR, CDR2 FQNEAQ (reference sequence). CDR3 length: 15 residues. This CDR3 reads CASSYLAGVSYEQYF. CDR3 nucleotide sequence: TGTGCCAGCAGCTATCTAGCGGGGGTATCCTACGAGCAGTACTTC.

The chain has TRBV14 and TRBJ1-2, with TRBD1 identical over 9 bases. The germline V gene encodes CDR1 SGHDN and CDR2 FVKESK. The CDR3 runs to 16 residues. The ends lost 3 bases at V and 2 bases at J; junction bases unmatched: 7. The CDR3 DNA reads TGTGCCAGCAGCCAGGCCCTCGGACAGGGGAACTATGGCTACACCTTC. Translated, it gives CASSQALGQGNYGYTF.

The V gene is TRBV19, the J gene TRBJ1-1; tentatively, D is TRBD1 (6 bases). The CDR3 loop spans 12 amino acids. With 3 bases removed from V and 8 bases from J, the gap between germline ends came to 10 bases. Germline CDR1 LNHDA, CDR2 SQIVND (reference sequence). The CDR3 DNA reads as TGTGCCAGTAGTATCTCACAGGGCGAAGCTTTCTTT. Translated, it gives CASSISQGEAFF.

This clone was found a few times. CDR3 coding DNA: TGTGCCAGCAGCAAGACAGGGAAGAACACTGAAGCTTTCTTT. This gives the protein CASSKTGKNTEAFF. The rearrangement links TRBV9 to TRBJ1-1, with 7 bases identical to TRBD1. CDR1 and CDR2 from the germline V gene are SGDLS and YYNGEE. The length of the CDR3 is 14 residues. Germline trimming cut 4 bases from V and 1 base from J; bases unmatched to any gene: 4. The full variable domain, its missing parts supplied by reference TRBV9 and TRBJ1-1, is DSGVTQTPKHLITATGQRVTLRCSPRSGDLSVYWYQQSLDQGLQFLIQYYNGEERAKGNILERFSAQQFPDLHSELNLSSLELGDSALYFCASSKTGKNTEAFFGQGTRLTVV.

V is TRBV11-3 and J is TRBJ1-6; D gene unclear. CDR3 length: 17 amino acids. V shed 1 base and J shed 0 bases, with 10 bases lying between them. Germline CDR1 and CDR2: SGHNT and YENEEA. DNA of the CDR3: TGTGCCAGCAGCTTAGGGTTCTGGAGCTCCTATAATTCACCCCTCCACTTT. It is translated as CASSLGFWSSYNSPLHF.

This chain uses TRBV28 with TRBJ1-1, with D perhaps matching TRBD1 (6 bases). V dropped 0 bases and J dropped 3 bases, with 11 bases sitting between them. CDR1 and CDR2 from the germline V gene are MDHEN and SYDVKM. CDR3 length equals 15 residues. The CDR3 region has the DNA TGTGCCAGCAGTTTATGGTCAGGGGCAGACACTGAAGCTTTCTTT. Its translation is CASSLWSGADTEAFF.

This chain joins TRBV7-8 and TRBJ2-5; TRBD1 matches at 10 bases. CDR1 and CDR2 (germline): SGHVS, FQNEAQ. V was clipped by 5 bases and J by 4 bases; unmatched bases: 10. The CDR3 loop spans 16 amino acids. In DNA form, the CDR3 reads TGTGCCAGCAGCCAGCTGGGACAGGGGCTGGGAGAGACCCAGTACTTC. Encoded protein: CASSQLGQGLGETQYF.

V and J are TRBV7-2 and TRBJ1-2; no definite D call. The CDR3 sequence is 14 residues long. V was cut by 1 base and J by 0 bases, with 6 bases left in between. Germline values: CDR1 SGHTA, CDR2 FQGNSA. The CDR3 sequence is CASSLVIANYGYTF. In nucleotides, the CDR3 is TGTGCCAGCAGCTTAGTTATAGCTAACTATGGCTACACCTTC. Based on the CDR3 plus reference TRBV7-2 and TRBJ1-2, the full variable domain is GAGVSQSPSNKVTEKGKDVELRCDPISGHTALYWYRQSLGQGLEFLIYFQGNSAPDKSGLPSDRFSAERTGGSVSTLTIQRTQQEDSAVYLCASSLVIANYGYTFGSGTRLTVV.

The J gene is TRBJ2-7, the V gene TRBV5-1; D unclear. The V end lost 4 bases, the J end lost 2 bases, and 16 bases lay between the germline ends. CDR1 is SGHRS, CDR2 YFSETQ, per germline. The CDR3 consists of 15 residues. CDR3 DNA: TGCGCCAGCAGCCTCTGGTTCAGTGCAGCCTACGAGCAGTACTTC. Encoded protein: CASSLWFSAAYEQYF.